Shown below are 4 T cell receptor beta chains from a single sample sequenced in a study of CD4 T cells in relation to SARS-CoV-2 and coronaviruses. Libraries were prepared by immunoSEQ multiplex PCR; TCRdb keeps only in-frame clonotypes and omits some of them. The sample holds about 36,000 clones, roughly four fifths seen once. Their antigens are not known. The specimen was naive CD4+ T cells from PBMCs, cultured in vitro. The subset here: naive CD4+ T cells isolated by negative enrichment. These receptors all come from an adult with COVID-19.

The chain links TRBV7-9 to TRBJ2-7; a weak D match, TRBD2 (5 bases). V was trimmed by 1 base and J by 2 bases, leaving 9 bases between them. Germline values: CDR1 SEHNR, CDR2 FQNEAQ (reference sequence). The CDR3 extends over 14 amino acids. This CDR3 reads CASSLEAEPYEQYF. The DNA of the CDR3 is TGTGCCAGCAGCTTAGAAGCGGAGCCCTACGAGCAGTACTTC.

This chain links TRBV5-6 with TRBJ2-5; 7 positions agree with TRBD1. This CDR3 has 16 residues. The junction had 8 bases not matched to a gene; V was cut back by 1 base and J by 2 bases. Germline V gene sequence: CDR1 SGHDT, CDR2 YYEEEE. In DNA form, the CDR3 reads TGTGCCAGCAGCTTGAGGGGGCCGACGGGTCAAGAGACCCAGTACTTC. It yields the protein CASSLRGPTGQETQYF.

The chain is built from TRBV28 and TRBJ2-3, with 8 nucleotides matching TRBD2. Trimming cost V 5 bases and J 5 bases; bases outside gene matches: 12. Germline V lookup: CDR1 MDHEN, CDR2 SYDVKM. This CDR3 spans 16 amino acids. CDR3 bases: TGTGCCAGCAGTCCCCGGGGAGCGGGAGCGAAAGATACGCAGTATTTT. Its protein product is CASSPRGAGAKDTQYF.

CDR3 nucleotides: TGTGCCAGTAGTAAGAGACGAGACACTGAAGCTTTCTTT. Protein product: CASSKRRDTEAFF. The chain carries TRBV19 and TRBJ1-1, with no clear D. Between the trimmed V and J ends, which lost 4 bases and 3 bases, there was a span of 9 bases. Looked up from germline, CDR1 is LNHDA and CDR2 is SQIVND (reference sequence). CDR3 length equals 13 residues.